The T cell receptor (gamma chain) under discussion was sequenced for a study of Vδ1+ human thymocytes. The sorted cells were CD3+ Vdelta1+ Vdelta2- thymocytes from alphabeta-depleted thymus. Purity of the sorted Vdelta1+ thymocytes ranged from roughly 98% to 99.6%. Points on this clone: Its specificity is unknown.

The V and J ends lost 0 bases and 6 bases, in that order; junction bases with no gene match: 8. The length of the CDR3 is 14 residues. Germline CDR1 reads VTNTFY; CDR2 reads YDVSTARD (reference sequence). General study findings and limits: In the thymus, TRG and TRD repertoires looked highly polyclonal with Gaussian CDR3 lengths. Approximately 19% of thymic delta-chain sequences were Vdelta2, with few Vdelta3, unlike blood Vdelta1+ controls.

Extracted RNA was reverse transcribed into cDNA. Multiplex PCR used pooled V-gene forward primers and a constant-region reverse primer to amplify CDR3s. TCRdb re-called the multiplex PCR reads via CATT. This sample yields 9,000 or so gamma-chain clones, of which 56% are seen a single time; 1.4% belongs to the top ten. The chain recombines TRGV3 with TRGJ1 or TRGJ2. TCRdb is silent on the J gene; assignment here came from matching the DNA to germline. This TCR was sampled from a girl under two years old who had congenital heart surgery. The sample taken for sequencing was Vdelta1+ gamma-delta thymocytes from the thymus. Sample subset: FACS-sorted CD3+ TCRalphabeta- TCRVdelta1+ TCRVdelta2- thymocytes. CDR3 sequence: CATWDRLVGYKKLF. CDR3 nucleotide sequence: TGTGCCACCTGGGACAGGCTCGTTGGTTATAAGAAACTCTTT.